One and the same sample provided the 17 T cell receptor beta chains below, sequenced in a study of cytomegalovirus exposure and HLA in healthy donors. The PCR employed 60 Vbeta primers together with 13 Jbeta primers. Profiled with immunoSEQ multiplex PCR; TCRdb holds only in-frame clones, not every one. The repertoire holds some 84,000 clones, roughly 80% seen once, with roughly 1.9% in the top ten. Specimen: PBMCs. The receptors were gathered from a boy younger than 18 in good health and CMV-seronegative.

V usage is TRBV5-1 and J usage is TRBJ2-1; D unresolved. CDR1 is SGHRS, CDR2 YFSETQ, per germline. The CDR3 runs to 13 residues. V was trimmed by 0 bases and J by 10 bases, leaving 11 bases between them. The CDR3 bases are TGCGCCAGCAGCTTGGTTTTGCCCCAGGAGCAGTTCTTC. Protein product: CASSLVLPQEQFF.

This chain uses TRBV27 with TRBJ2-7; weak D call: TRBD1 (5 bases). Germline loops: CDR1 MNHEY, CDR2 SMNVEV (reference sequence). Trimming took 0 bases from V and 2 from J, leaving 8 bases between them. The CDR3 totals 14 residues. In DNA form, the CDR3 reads TGTGCCAGCAGTTTATCGAGACAGACCTACGAGCAGTACTTC. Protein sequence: CASSLSRQTYEQYF.

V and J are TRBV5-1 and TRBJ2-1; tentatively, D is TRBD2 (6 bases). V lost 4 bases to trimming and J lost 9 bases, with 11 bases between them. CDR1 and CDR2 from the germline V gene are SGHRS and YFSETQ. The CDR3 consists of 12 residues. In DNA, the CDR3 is TGCGCCAGCAGCATTGGGGGGAGTGAGCAGTTCTTC. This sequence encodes CASSIGGSEQFF. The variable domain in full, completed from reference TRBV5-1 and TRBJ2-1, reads KAGVTQTPRYLIKTRGQQVTLSCSPISGHRSVSWYQQTPGQGLQFLFEYFSETQRNKGNFPGRFSGRQFSNSRSEMNVSTLELGDSALYLCASSIGGSEQFFGPGTRLTVL.

In DNA form, the CDR3 reads TGTGCCAGCAGCCCCCCCGGGAAGTCCTACAATGAGCAGTTCTTC. Amino acid sequence: CASSPPGKSYNEQFF. The chain employs TRBV28 and TRBJ2-1, with D possibly being TRBD2 (5 bases). Germline loops: CDR1 MDHEN, CDR2 SYDVKM. The CDR3 is 15 amino acids. V was clipped by 6 bases and J by 1 base, with 13 bases between them.

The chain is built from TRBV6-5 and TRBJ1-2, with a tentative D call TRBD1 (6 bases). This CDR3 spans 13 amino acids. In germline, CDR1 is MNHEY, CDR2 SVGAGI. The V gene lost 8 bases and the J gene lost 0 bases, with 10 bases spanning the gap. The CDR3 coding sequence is TGTGCCAGCGCTGGACAGTCTAACTATGGCTACACCTTC. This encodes CASAGQSNYGYTF.

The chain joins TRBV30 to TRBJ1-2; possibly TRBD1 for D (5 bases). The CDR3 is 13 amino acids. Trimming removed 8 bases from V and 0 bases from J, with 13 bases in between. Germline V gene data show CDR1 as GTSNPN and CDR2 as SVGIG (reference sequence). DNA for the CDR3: TGTGCCGGTTCTTCGGGGGCTAACTATGGCTACACCTTC. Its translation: CAGSSGANYGYTF.

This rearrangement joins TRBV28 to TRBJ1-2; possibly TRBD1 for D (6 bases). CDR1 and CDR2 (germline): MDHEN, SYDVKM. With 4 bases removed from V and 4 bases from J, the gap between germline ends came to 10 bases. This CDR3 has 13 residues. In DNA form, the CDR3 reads TGTGCCAGCAGTTCAGGACAGATCTATGGCTACACCTTC. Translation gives CASSSGQIYGYTF.

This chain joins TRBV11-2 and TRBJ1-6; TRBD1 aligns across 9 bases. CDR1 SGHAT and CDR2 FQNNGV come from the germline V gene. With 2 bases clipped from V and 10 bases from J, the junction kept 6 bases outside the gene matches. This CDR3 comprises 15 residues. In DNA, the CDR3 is TGTGCCAGCAGCTTACGCCGGGACAGGGACTCACCCCTCCACTTT. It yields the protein CASSLRRDRDSPLHF.

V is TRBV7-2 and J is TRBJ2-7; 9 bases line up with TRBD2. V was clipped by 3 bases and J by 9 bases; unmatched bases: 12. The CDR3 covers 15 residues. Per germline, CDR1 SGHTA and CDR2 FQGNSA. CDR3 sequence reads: CASSFSGTSNQWQYF. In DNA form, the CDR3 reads TGTGCCAGCAGCTTTTCCGGGACTAGCAACCAATGGCAGTACTTC.

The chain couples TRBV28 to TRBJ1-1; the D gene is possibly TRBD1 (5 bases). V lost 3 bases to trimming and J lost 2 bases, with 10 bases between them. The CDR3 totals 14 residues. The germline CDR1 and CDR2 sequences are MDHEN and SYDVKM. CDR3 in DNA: TGTGCCAGCAGTTTGGTTGGGGCAAACACTGAAGCTTTCTTT. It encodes CASSLVGANTEAFF.

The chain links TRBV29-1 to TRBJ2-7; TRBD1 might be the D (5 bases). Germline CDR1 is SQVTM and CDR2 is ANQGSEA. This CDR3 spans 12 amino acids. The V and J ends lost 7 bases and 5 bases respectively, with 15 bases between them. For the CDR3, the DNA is TGCAGCGGTAGGGGCCTCTTCAACGAGCAGTACTTC. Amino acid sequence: CSGRGLFNEQYF.

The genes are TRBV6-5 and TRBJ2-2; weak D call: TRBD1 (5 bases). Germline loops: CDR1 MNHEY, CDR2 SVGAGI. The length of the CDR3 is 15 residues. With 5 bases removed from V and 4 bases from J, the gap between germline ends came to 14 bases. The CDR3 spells CASSRTSRVTGELFF. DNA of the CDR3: TGTGCCAGCAGTAGGACATCCCGGGTCACCGGGGAGCTGTTTTTT.

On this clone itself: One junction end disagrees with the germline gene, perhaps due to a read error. CDR3 sequence: CASSLDAPRGYSNQPQHF. In DNA form, the CDR3 reads TGTGCTAGCAGCTTAGATGCCCCCAGGGGGTATAGCAATCAGCCCCAGCATTTT. J is TRBJ1-5 and V is TRBV7-7; 7 bases align to TRBD1. Germline assignment: CDR1 SSHAT and CDR2 FNYEAQ (reference sequence). There are 18 residues in the CDR3.

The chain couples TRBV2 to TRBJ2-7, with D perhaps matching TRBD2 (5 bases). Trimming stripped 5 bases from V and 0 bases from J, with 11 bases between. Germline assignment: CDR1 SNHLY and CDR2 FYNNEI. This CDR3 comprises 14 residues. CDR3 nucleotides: TGTGCCAGCAGTAAAGACCGGGGCTCCTACGAGCAGTACTTC. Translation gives CASSKDRGSYEQYF.

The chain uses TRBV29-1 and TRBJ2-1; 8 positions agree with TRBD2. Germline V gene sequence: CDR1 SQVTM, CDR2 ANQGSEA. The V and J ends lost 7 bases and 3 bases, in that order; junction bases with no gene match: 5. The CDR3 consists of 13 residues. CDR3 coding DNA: TGCAGCGCTGGGACTAGGATCTACAATGAGCAGTTCTTC. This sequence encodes CSAGTRIYNEQFF.

This CDR3 is CASSTGTVKETQYF. The CDR3, as DNA: TGCGCCAGCAGCACCGGGACAGTAAAGGAGACCCAGTACTTC. The chain joins TRBV5-1 to TRBJ2-5, with 7 bases fitting TRBD1. The germline CDR1 and CDR2 sequences are SGHRS and YFSETQ. Unmatched junction bases numbered 8, after V lost 4 bases and J lost 5 bases. The CDR3 spans 14 residues.

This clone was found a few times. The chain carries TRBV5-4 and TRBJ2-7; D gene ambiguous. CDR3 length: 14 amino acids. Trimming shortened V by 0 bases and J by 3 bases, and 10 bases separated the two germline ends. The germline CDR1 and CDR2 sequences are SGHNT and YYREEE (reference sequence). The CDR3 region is CASSLGPIGYEQYF. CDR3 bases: TGTGCCAGCAGCTTGGGTCCCATCGGCTACGAGCAGTACTTC.